Listed here are 30 T cell receptor beta chains from one sample, sequenced in a study of blood T cell repertoires in COVID-19. Using immunoSEQ multiplex PCR, the repertoire was profiled, and TCRdb retains in-frame clones only, with some absent. The sample records 160,000 or so clones, roughly 80% being singletons. The sequenced material came from PBMCs or T cells enriched from blood (not recorded which). These receptor sequences come from a woman aged 40 to 50 with acute COVID-19.

The rearrangement links TRBV14 to TRBJ1-2; tentative D call: TRBD1 (6 bases). Trimming left V 4 bases short and J 6 bases short, with 15 bases between. Germline CDR1 is SGHDN and CDR2 is FVKESK. This CDR3 contains 14 residues. CDR3 DNA sequence: TGTGCCAGCAGCCCCATAGGACAGATCAATGGCTACACCTTC. Translating gives CASSPIGQINGYTF.

The genes are TRBV27 and TRBJ2-3; tentative D call: TRBD2 (6 bases). CDR1 is MNHEY, CDR2 SMNVEV, per germline (reference sequence). This CDR3 has 15 amino acids. With 5 bases removed from V and 6 bases from J, the gap between germline ends came to 18 bases. CDR3 sequence: CASSTPGRIGDTQYF. CDR3 nucleotides: TGTGCCAGCAGTACTCCCGGGAGAATAGGGGATACGCAGTATTTT.

The V gene is TRBV6-6, the J gene TRBJ2-3; no reliable D call. CDR1 and CDR2 (germline): MNHNY, SVGAGI (reference sequence). Trimming shortened V by 5 bases and J by 3 bases, and 6 bases separated the two germline ends. CDR3 length: 12 residues. The CDR3 sequence: CASSTETDTQYF. The CDR3 DNA reads TGTGCCAGCAGTACCGAGACAGATACGCAGTATTTT.

V usage is TRBV3-1 (or the pseudogene TRBV3-2) and J usage is TRBJ1-1; D is perhaps TRBD1 (6 bases). Germline V lookup: CDR1 LGHDT, CDR2 YNNKEL (reference sequence). This CDR3 has 15 residues. V was clipped by 1 base and J by 6 bases, with 15 bases between them. CDR3 nucleotides: TGTGCCAGCAGCCAAGTACGACAGGTATTCTCTGAAGCTTTCTTT. Residues: CASSQVRQVFSEAFF.

V is TRBV10-3 and J is TRBJ2-1; 11 bases are a match to TRBD2. Looked up from germline, CDR1 is ENHRY and CDR2 is SYGVKD. The CDR3 has 15 residues. Losses at the gene ends were 0 bases for V and 6 bases for J; bases not matched to a gene: 1. CDR3 amino acids: CAISESSGRANEQFF. The CDR3 DNA follows: TGTGCCATCAGTGAGTCTAGCGGGAGGGCCAATGAGCAGTTCTTC.

This chain joins TRBV4-1 and TRBJ1-2, with D tentatively TRBD1 (5 bases). The CDR3 loop spans 14 amino acids. With 0 bases removed from V and 4 bases from J, the gap between germline ends came to 9 bases. Germline CDR1 is MGHRA and CDR2 is YSYEKL. CDR3 nucleotide sequence: TGCGCCAGCAGCCAAGAGACCAGGGTCTATGGCTACACCTTC. Encoded protein: CASSQETRVYGYTF.

This sequence joins TRBV27 and TRBJ2-1; TRBD2 is a possible D gene (5 bases). Germline V lookup: CDR1 MNHEY, CDR2 SMNVEV (reference sequence). CDR3 length: 14 amino acids. The germline V and J ends were trimmed by 2 bases and 10 bases, with 15 bases remaining between them. This chain's CDR3 is CASSLRTRLDEQFF. The CDR3 region has the DNA TGTGCCAGCAGTTTACGAACTAGATTAGACGAGCAGTTCTTC.

A few counts support this clone. For the CDR3, the DNA is TGTGCTAGTGGTTTGGGTGGCAGGGGGAACGGCTACACCTTC. This encodes CASGLGGRGNGYTF. V gene TRBV12-5 combines with J gene TRBJ1-2; 7 nucleotides agree with TRBD1. The CDR3 has 14 residues. V gave up 1 base and J gave up 8 bases; unmatched junction bases: 7. CDR1 is LGHNT, CDR2 FRNRAP, per germline.

This chain joins TRBV27 and TRBJ1-1, with a weak D call TRBD1 (5 bases). Germline V lookup: CDR1 MNHEY, CDR2 SMNVEV (reference sequence). The CDR3 runs to 14 residues. The V end lost 5 bases, the J end lost 2 bases, and 12 bases lay between the germline ends. CDR3 nucleotides: TGTGCCAGCAGTCTGCGGGGGTATAACACTGAAGCTTTCTTT. Its protein is CASSLRGYNTEAFF.

The chain combines TRBV4-2 with TRBJ2-1, with D perhaps matching TRBD2 (5 bases). V was clipped by 1 base and J by 6 bases, with 16 bases between them. Germline V lookup: CDR1 LGHNA, CDR2 YNFKEQ. This CDR3 spans 16 amino acids. The CDR3 DNA follows: TGTGCCAGCAGCCAAGTCCCAGCGGAGACCTTCAATGAGCAGTTCTTC. It specifies CASSQVPAETFNEQFF.

The chain is built from TRBV5-1 and TRBJ2-2; D perhaps matches TRBD1 (6 bases). Trimming cost V 4 bases and J 5 bases, with 15 bases left between them. Germline V gives CDR1 SGHRS, CDR2 YFSETQ. The CDR3 has 15 residues. The CDR3 DNA is TGCGCCAGCAGCCCCTTGGACAGCCAAACCGGGGAGCTGTTTTTT. This codes for CASSPLDSQTGELFF.

This chain links TRBV5-4 with TRBJ2-7; 7 nucleotides align to TRBD1. The junction had 10 bases not matched to a gene; V was cut back by 5 bases and J by 5 bases. The CDR3 has 14 amino acids. Germline CDR1 reads SGHNT; CDR2 reads YYREEE (reference sequence). The CDR3 coding sequence is TGTGCCAGCAGTCCTGCAGACAGGGCGGACGAGCAGTACTTC. Protein sequence: CASSPADRADEQYF.

J is TRBJ1-1 and V is TRBV19; 7 nucleotides agree with TRBD1. In germline, CDR1 is LNHDA, CDR2 SQIVND (reference sequence). CDR3 length: 17 residues. V lost 2 bases and J lost 2; bases outside the gene matches: 11. The CDR3 loop is CASSIRTGSGVNTEAFF. For the CDR3, the DNA is TGTGCCAGTAGTATACGGACAGGATCGGGCGTAAACACTGAAGCTTTCTTT.

V gene TRBV7-2 combines with J gene TRBJ2-3; 8 bases are shared with TRBD2. The CDR3 is 14 residues long. V dropped 6 bases and J dropped 6; count of bases not matched to a gene: 8. The germline V gene has CDR1 SGHTA and CDR2 FQGNSA. For the CDR3, the DNA is TGTGCCAGCAGTCCGGGACTAGGGGCCGATACGCAGTATTTT. This translates into CASSPGLGADTQYF.

The chain links TRBV9 to TRBJ1-2, with 10 nucleotides matching TRBD1. J gave up 0 bases and V 0 bases, and 5 bases lay outside the gene matches. The germline V gene has CDR1 SGDLS and CDR2 YYNGEE. The CDR3 runs 17 residues. The CDR3 loop reads CASSVEMGQGTNYGYTF. The CDR3 DNA reads TGTGCCAGCAGCGTAGAGATGGGACAGGGGACTAACTATGGCTACACCTTC.

This clone has more than one count but fewer than ten. V is TRBV5-5 and J is TRBJ2-7; no firm D call. CDR3 length: 13 amino acids. V lost 2 bases, J lost 1 base, and 7 bases lay in between. Per germline, CDR1 SGHKS and CDR2 YYEKEE (reference sequence). CDR3 DNA: TGTGCCAGCAGCTTATCTAGATCCTACGAGCAGTACTTC. Residues: CASSLSRSYEQYF. The whole variable domain, remainder taken from reference TRBV5-5 and TRBJ2-7, is DAGVTQSPTHLIKTRGQQVTLRCSPISGHKSVSWYQQVLGQGPQFIFQYYEKEERGRGNFPDRFSARQFPNYSSELNVNALLLGDSALYLCASSLSRSYEQYFGPGTRLTVT.

The V and J genes are TRBV3-1 (or the pseudogene TRBV3-2) and TRBJ1-1; unclear D gene. Between the trimmed V and J ends, which lost 3 bases and 5 bases, there was a span of 13 bases. Looked up from germline, CDR1 is LGHDT and CDR2 is YNNKEL (reference sequence). The length of the CDR3 is 14 residues. CDR3 residues: CASSHGGSGTEAFF. The DNA for the CDR3 is TGTGCCAGCAGCCACGGCGGCAGCGGGACTGAAGCTTTCTTT.

This chain uses TRBV5-1 with TRBJ2-1, with D possibly matching TRBD2 (6 bases). V lost 3 bases to trimming and J lost 7 bases, with 11 bases between them. Germline loops: CDR1 SGHRS, CDR2 YFSETQ. CDR3 length: 13 residues. CDR3 region: CASSSGLPNEQFF. CDR3 nucleotide sequence: TGCGCCAGCAGCTCTGGACTACCTAATGAGCAGTTCTTC.

This clone was recorded a few times. The rearrangement uses TRBV15 and TRBJ2-1; D possibly corresponds to TRBD2 (5 bases). CDR1 is LNHNV and CDR2 is YYDKDF in the germline V gene (reference sequence). V lost 0 bases and J 5 bases, leaving 11 bases between the germline ends. CDR3 length: 15 amino acids. The CDR3 protein is CATSRDLWGDNEQFF. The DNA for the CDR3 is TGTGCCACCAGCAGAGATCTTTGGGGAGACAATGAGCAGTTCTTC.

This clone was picked up one time. The chain uses TRBV11-2 and TRBJ2-3, with 11 bases that match TRBD2. Germline CDR1 is SGHAT and CDR2 is FQNNGV. V shed 5 bases and J 4 bases; nucleotides not matched to a gene: 8. The CDR3 has 16 amino acids. The CDR3 region is CASSRSLAGVSDTQYF. Here the CDR3 DNA reads TGTGCCAGCAGCCGATCACTAGCGGGAGTATCAGATACGCAGTATTTT.

This clone has a handful of counts. The genes are TRBV6-5 and TRBJ2-1, with 7 bases aligning to TRBD2. The germline CDR1 and CDR2 sequences are MNHEY and SVGAGI. Germline trimming cut 6 bases from V and 0 bases from J; bases unmatched to any gene: 5. CDR3 length equals 15 residues. CDR3 nucleotide sequence: TGTGCCAGCAGGAAGAGCGGGGCCTCCTACAATGAGCAGTTCTTC. The encoded protein is CASRKSGASYNEQFF.

The chain carries TRBV9 and TRBJ2-3; 7 nucleotides agree with TRBD1. J was trimmed by 7 bases and V by 4 bases; bases with no gene match: 9. This CDR3 region has 14 residues. From germline, CDR1 is SGDLS and CDR2 YYNGEE. The CDR3 DNA is TGTGCCAGCAGCCCACCGGGACAGCACCATACGCAGTATTTT. This translates into CASSPPGQHHTQYF.

The chain employs TRBV5-1 and TRBJ2-7; possible D gene TRBD1, 6 bases. CDR3 size: 14 residues. Germline loops: CDR1 SGHRS, CDR2 YFSETQ. Trimming left V 3 bases short and J 0 bases short, with 10 bases between. CDR3 nucleotides: TGCGCCAGCAGCTCCGGGACAAGCTCCTACGAGCAGTACTTC. Translation: CASSSGTSSYEQYF.

The chain uses TRBV5-1 and TRBJ2-1, with D perhaps TRBD2 (6 bases). Trimming cost V 4 bases and J 8 bases, with 25 bases left between them. Germline CDR1 is SGHRS and CDR2 is YFSETQ. The CDR3 is 17 amino acids. Written as DNA, the CDR3 is TGCGCCAGCAGCCCTCCGCACACGGGACTTGGAGGGGATGAGCAGTTCTTC. As protein: CASSPPHTGLGGDEQFF.

The rearrangement links TRBV6-5 to TRBJ1-1, with D unclear. Deletions cut 0 bases from V and 0 bases from J, with 8 bases between. The germline V gene encodes CDR1 MNHEY and CDR2 SVGAGI. CDR3 length equals 15 residues. CDR3 nucleotide sequence: TGTGCCAGCAGTTACTCAAACAGCTTGAACACTGAAGCTTTCTTT. Translating it yields CASSYSNSLNTEAFF.

This chain joins TRBV7-9 and TRBJ2-3; perhaps TRBD2 as D (6 bases). Germline lookup yields CDR1 SEHNR and CDR2 FQNEAQ (reference sequence). The CDR3 covers 14 residues. V was clipped by 5 bases and J by 3 bases, with 12 bases between them. The CDR3 here is CASSLGLSTDTQYF. The DNA of the CDR3 is TGTGCCAGCAGCCTCGGACTATCGACAGATACGCAGTATTTT.

The J gene is TRBJ1-6, the V gene TRBV28, with D perhaps matching TRBD1 (5 bases). The CDR3 is 13 amino acids. Trimming removed 5 bases from V and 9 bases from J, with 11 bases in between. Germline V lookup: CDR1 MDHEN, CDR2 SYDVKM. The chain's CDR3 is CASSRPTVSPLHF. The CDR3 region has the DNA TGTGCCAGCAGTCGACCGACAGTTTCACCCCTCCACTTT.

The chain links TRBV6-5 to TRBJ2-6; tentatively, D is TRBD1 (5 bases). The CDR3 spans 15 residues. Germline V gene sequence: CDR1 MNHEY, CDR2 SVGAGI. V was clipped by 8 bases and J by 0 bases, with 11 bases between them. The CDR3 DNA follows: TGTGCCAGCTCGATGGACAACTCTGGGGCCAACGTCCTGACTTTC. This sequence encodes CASSMDNSGANVLTF.

The V gene is TRBV2, the J gene TRBJ1-6, with TRBD1 matching over 7 bases. The germline V gene has CDR1 SNHLY and CDR2 FYNNEI. J gave up 9 bases and V 0 bases, and 8 bases lay outside the gene matches. The CDR3 sequence is 16 residues long. CDR3 amino acids: CASSEALGPGGSPLHF. The CDR3, as DNA: TGTGCCAGCAGTGAAGCGCTGGGTCCAGGGGGTTCACCCCTCCACTTT.

Worth noting for this clone: This sample includes further DNA sequences coding for the same CDR3. This chain uses TRBV7-9 with TRBJ1-1; D is unresolved. In germline, CDR1 is SEHNR, CDR2 FQNEAQ (reference sequence). The CDR3 is 13 amino acids. V lost 0 bases and J 1 base, leaving 3 bases between the germline ends. The CDR3 here is CASSLAQNTEAFF. The CDR3 bases are TGTGCCAGCAGCTTAGCACAGAACACTGAAGCTTTCTTT. Full variable domain (outside the CDR3, taken from reference TRBV7-9 and TRBJ1-1): DTGVSQNPRHKITKRGQNVTFRCDPISEHNRLYWYRQTLGQGPEFLTYFQNEAQLEKSRLLSDRFSAERPKGSFSTLEIQRTEQGDSAMYLCASSLAQNTEAFFGQGTRLTVV.